These T cell receptor beta chains were read from a single sample in a study of blood T cell repertoires in COVID-19. Data came from immunoSEQ multiplex PCR; TCRdb stores just in-frame clones and leaves some out. The data show 200,000 to 250,000 clones, around 89% seen once. The sequenced material came from PBMCs or T cells enriched from blood (not recorded which). Receptors originate from a young woman who had recovered from COVID-19. Both conserved end residues are part of each CDR3. Each record gives: clone size, J gene, D gene, V gene, CDR3 DNA, CDR3 protein. A D gene is named only where the DNA matches it firmly. A clone size is listed for some rows: how often the clone was seen (once, few, many), or a class if it is expanded.

.,TRBJ1-1,TRBD1,TRBV6-2/TRBV6-3,TGTGCCAGCAGTCCCACCGGGACAGGGGGCGAATTAGGGACTGAAGCTTTCTTT,CASSPTGTGGELGTEAFF
once,TRBJ1-4,.,TRBV27,TGTGCCAGCAGTTTATTGGGCAGTACTAATGAAAAACTGTTTTTT,CASSLLGSTNEKLFF
.,TRBJ2-2,TRBD2,TRBV6-5,TGTGCCATCCAGACTAGCGGGGTGCGAGGGGGGGAGCTGTTTTTT,CAIQTSGVRGGELFF
once,TRBJ2-2,TRBD1,TRBV7-6,TGTGCCAGCACTCGAGGGGGCGCCGAAAGGGCCGGGGAGCTGTTTTTT,CASTRGGAERAGELFF
.,TRBJ1-1,.,TRBV4-2,TGTGCCAGCAGCCAGCGGAGTGAAGCTTTCTTT,CASSQRSEAFF
.,TRBJ2-3,TRBD1,TRBV3-1/TRBV3-2,TGTGCCAGCAGCCAGGAATTCGGCAGGGGGCAGGATACGCAGTATTTT,CASSQEFGRGQDTQYF
few,TRBJ2-2,.,TRBV6-4,TGTGCCAGCAGTGACGGGGAACAGGGTAACACCGGGGAGCTGTTTTTT,CASSDGEQGNTGELFF
.,TRBJ1-2,TRBD1,TRBV5-8,TGTGCCAGCAGCTTGGCCCGGACAGGGGGGAACGGCTACACCTTC,CASSLARTGGNGYTF
.,TRBJ1-6,.,TRBV28,TGTGCCAGCAGTCCCCCGAGCTCCTATAATTCACCCCTCCACTTT,CASSPPSSYNSPLHF
.,TRBJ1-2,.,TRBV5-1,TGCGCCAGCAGCTTGGCATCGGTAGCGTATGGCTACACCTTC,CASSLASVAYGYTF
.,TRBJ1-4,.,TRBV7-9,TGTGCCAGCAGCTTAGGGGGAGGGATCGAAAAACTGTTTTTT,CASSLGGGIEKLFF
.,TRBJ1-5,.,TRBV5-5,TGTGCCAGCAGCTTGGCGGGGGGCAATCAGCCCCAGCATTTT,CASSLAGGNQPQHF
.,TRBJ1-2,.,TRBV10-3,TGTGCCATCCGGGCTCAGGGCTATGGCTACACCTTC,CAIRAQGYGYTF
.,TRBJ1-2,.,TRBV5-4,TGTGCCAGCAGATCCGGGGAGAAATATGGCTACACCTTC,CASRSGEKYGYTF
.,TRBJ1-3,.,TRBV6-6,TGTGCCAGCAGTACCCCAGGGTATTCTGGAAACACCATATATTTT,CASSTPGYSGNTIYF
.,TRBJ2-7,.,TRBV5-1,TGCGCCAGCAGCCTGACCGGACGGACTTCCTACGAGCAGTACTTC,CASSLTGRTSYEQYF
once,TRBJ1-6,TRBD1,TRBV3-1/TRBV3-2,TGTGCCAGCAGCCAATTACTTAACAGGGGGGATTCACCCCTCCACTTT,CASSQLLNRGDSPLHF
.,TRBJ2-7,.,TRBV12-3/TRBV12-4,TGTGCCAGCAGAGAACCGGGACACTACGAGCAGTACTTC,CASREPGHYEQYF
.,TRBJ2-5,TRBD2,TRBV2,TGTGCCAGCAATCGGGCTAGCGGGGAAAGAGAGACCCAGTACTTC,CASNRASGERETQYF
.,TRBJ2-2,TRBD1,TRBV5-5,TGTGCCAGCAGCTTGGCCGGGACAGGGTCGGGCACCGGGGAGCTGTTTTTT,CASSLAGTGSGTGELFF
.,TRBJ1-4,.,TRBV6-5,TGTGCCAGCGGCTTAGTGGGAGCTAATGAAAAACTGTTTTTT,CASGLVGANEKLFF
.,TRBJ1-2,TRBD1,TRBV11-2,TGTGCCAGCAGCTGGCGGGACAGAGATTTAAGGGGCTACACCTTC,CASSWRDRDLRGYTF
.,TRBJ1-6,.,TRBV27,TGTGCCAGCAGTTTTTCGCGTTCACCCCTCCACTTT,CASSFSRSPLHF
.,TRBJ1-4,.,TRBV19,TGTGCCAGTAGAGGAGGGGTTGCAACTAATGAAAAACTGTTTTTT,CASRGGVATNEKLFF
.,TRBJ1-2,.,TRBV5-1,TGCGCCAGCAGCCCCGGACAGACCACTAACTATGGCTACACCTTC,CASSPGQTTNYGYTF
.,TRBJ2-1,TRBD2,TRBV4-2,TGTGCCAGCAGCCAAGATGAGGGAGCGGGGGGGCTTTTGTCGAGTGATGAGCAGTTCTTC,CASSQDEGAGGLLSSDEQFF
.,TRBJ2-7,TRBD2,TRBV6-5,TGTGCCAGCAATCGGAGGACTAGCGGGGAATACGAGCAGTACTTC,CASNRRTSGEYEQYF
.,TRBJ2-6,.,TRBV19,TGTGCCAGTAGTATTTGGAGCGCTGGGGCCAACGTCCTGACTTTC,CASSIWSAGANVLTF
.,TRBJ2-7,TRBD1,TRBV5-5,TGTGCCAGCAGCTCCAGACAGGGGATGGCCTACGAGCAGTACTTC,CASSSRQGMAYEQYF
.,TRBJ1-3,.,TRBV10-3,TGTGCCATCAGGAGGATAATTGACTCTGGAAACACCATATATTTT,CAIRRIIDSGNTIYF
.,TRBJ2-3,TRBD1,TRBV7-2,TGTGCCAGCAGCCGTGCACGGACAGGGGTGACAGATACGCAGTATTTT,CASSRARTGVTDTQYF
.,TRBJ1-1,TRBD1,TRBV29-1,TGCAGCGTTGAGGACAGGGGAATAATTACTGAAGCTTTCTTT,CSVEDRGIITEAFF
.,TRBJ2-3,.,TRBV4-3,TGCGCCAGCAGCCAAGGAGGAGCGGGTAGCACAGATACGCAGTATTTT,CASSQGGAGSTDTQYF
.,TRBJ1-4,.,TRBV5-1,TGCGCCAGCAGCTTGGTCGGTTCAGTACAGGGAGAAAAACTGTTTTTT,CASSLVGSVQGEKLFF
.,TRBJ2-6,TRBD1,TRBV13,TGTGCCAGCAGCCTCCGTACAGGGGGCTCTGGGGCCAACGTCCTGACTTTC,CASSLRTGGSGANVLTF
.,TRBJ1-4,TRBD1,TRBV6-5,TGTGCCAGCAGTTTCCACAGGGGTGAAATGGAAAAACTGTTTTTT,CASSFHRGEMEKLFF
once,TRBJ1-2,TRBD1,TRBV27,TGTGCCAGCAGTGACAGACAGGGGGCCGATGGCTACACCTTC,CASSDRQGADGYTF
.,TRBJ2-5,.,TRBV4-1,TGCGCCAGCAGCCTTACCAGAAACAGGGAAGAGACCCAGTACTTC,CASSLTRNREETQYF
.,TRBJ2-3,TRBD2,TRBV7-3,TGTGCCAGCAGCCGAGCGGGGGTGAGCACAGATACGCAGTATTTT,CASSRAGVSTDTQYF
.,TRBJ2-2,TRBD1,TRBV4-2,TGTGCCAGCAGCCAAAGTACAGGGGGCAGAAACACCGGGGAGCTGTTTTTT,CASSQSTGGRNTGELFF
.,TRBJ1-4,.,TRBV18,TGTGCCAGCTCTTTCCCGCGGCTCACTAATGAAAAACTGTTTTTT,CASSFPRLTNEKLFF
.,TRBJ2-3,.,TRBV5-1,TGCGCCAGCAGCTTGGCTGTAGCGGGCACAGATACGCAGTATTTT,CASSLAVAGTDTQYF
.,TRBJ1-1,TRBD1,TRBV7-9,TGTGCCAGCAGCTTGGACAGGTCGGGAGCTTTCTTT,CASSLDRSGAFF
.,TRBJ1-4,.,TRBV7-9,TGTGCCAGCAGCTTCGCGGTTTCCAGGGTTGTTGAAAAACTGTTTTTT,CASSFAVSRVVEKLFF
few,TRBJ1-6,TRBD1,TRBV5-5,TGTGCCAGCAGCCCCCGGGACAGGGTATTTTCACCCCTCCACTTT,CASSPRDRVFSPLHF
.,TRBJ1-2,TRBD1,TRBV4-3,TGCGCCAGCAGCCAAGAACCAGGGGGAAGCTATGGCTACACCTTC,CASSQEPGGSYGYTF
.,TRBJ1-4,TRBD1,TRBV19,TGTGCCAGTAGTGCCAACAGGGGGTTTGAAAAACTGTTTTTT,CASSANRGFEKLFF